This T cell receptor (beta chain) was retrieved from a study of blood T cell repertoires in COVID-19. Study-wide background: Sites across the United States, Italy and Spain contributed samples from acute and convalescent COVID-19. T cells, B-cell-depleted T cells, or PBMCs supplied cDNA or gDNA.

In the authors' methods: Amplification of reference gene primers was used by the study to estimate nucleated cell counts. The table came from immunoSEQ multiplex PCR; TCRdb's copy has only in-frame clones and leaves some out. V and J calls and clone size are those listed in that table; D and trimming were worked out from the DNA. Seen here are around 250,000 clones, 86% observed once, and the top ten hold approximately 1.5%. J lost 2 bases, V lost 0 bases, and 8 bases had no gene match. The length of the CDR3 is 17 residues. Germline V gives CDR1 SGHRS, CDR2 YFSETQ. Sequences were obtained from peripheral blood. The chain carries TRBV5-1 and TRBJ1-3; 7 bases are a match to TRBD1. The TCR originated in an older woman who had recovered from COVID-19. In nucleotides, the CDR3 is TGCGCCAGCAGCTTGGGGACAGGCAGATTCGCTGGAAACACCATATATTTT. Translated: CASSLGTGRFAGNTIYF.